This TCR beta chain comes out of a study of T cell clonality in common variable immunodeficiency (dated by TCRdb to the mid-2010s). Points the paper makes about the study in general: CVID TCRbeta sequences reportedly showed fewer deletions and N-nucleotide insertions and lacked highly modified clones with 13 or more V deletions. TCRbeta clonality was higher in CVID subjects than in healthy controls (t-test p = 0.018), and the increase was most characteristic of about a third of subjects. CVID subjects shared fewer TCRbeta clones with each other than healthy controls did (p < 0.0001). According to the authors, finding the cause of the higher clonality in CVID would require sequencing the repertoires of T cell subpopulations. Correlations of repertoire features with clinical complications were constrained by heterogeneity among patients within the CVID cohort. Even though DNA input was equal, the average per sample came to about 81,820 unique sequences for controls compared with 25,000 to 35,000 for CVID samples.

This clone has a count of ten or more. The target of this receptor is not known. The read finishes 3 residues shy of the CDR3 end, and the germline J gene is used to complete it. The CDR3, from cysteine to phenylalanine, totals 15 residues. The DNA shown is the part of the CDR3 that was read: 36 bases, in frame from base 1. The germline V gene yields SGHTA for CDR1 and FQGTGA for CDR2. A distance of 9 bases separates the germline ends of V and J, which lose 2 bases and 1 base respectively. Most CVID patients and most healthy controls were of Caucasian heritage. From each donor, roughly 4.5 to 8 ml of heparinized peripheral whole blood was collected. Genomic DNA from adults with common variable immune deficiency (CVID) and from healthy adult controls was used to sequence TCRbeta CDR3 repertoires. There were approximately 22 healthy adult volunteers in the control group (roughly twelve female and ten or so male), ranging in age from roughly 20 to 66 years, with a mean age of roughly 32. Diluted blood was subjected to density centrifugation over Hypaque 1077 or Ficoll-Paque for isolation of peripheral blood mononuclear cells. Unsorted mononuclear cells served as the source of genomic DNA, which was extracted either by Qiagen column purification or by a centrifugation-based method.

For sequencing, equivalent amounts of genomic DNA were input from CVID and control samples. For every sample, a 60 bp segment covering the rearranged TCRbeta CDR3 region was amplified and then sequenced. The immunoSEQ assay, a bias-corrected multiplex PCR combined with high-throughput sequencing, was used to amplify TCRbeta. From the authors' description of their analysis: Every unique nucleotide sequence was considered a clone and was annotated with V, D and J genes, copy number and frequency. Sequences were labeled productive if in frame, and non-productive if out of frame or containing stop codons. As previously described, Shannon's entropy was used to calculate clonality. The predicted amino acid sequences of productive clones were used to derive mean CDR3 Kyte-Doolittle hydropathy. Using the R hclust function, scaled V gene usage was clustered hierarchically with Manhattan distance and complete linkage. Clone sharing by CDR3 amino acid sequence was assessed by resampling 12 repertoires per group over 100 rounds. The repertoires were searched for some 70 published EBV-specific TCRbeta sequences and roughly 250 published CMV-specific TCRbeta sequences. A couple of CVID samples yielding fewer than 10,000 sequences were excluded from analysis, leaving under 45 CVID repertoires. The clones in this table, taken by TCRdb from immuneACCESS, are in-frame only. Not every clone is retained; where verified, under half of the shortfall comes from an unresolved V gene, and the cause of the rest is unknown. V and J calls and clone size are copied from that table; D and trimming were computed from the DNA. The sample features around 55,000 clones, and none is a singleton. The ten largest clonotypes hold roughly 0.84% of the sample.

The specimen sequenced was peripheral blood mononuclear cells. This clonotype originated in a person between 18 and 75 years old in good health. This receptor chain uses TRBV7-3 and TRBJ2-1; the D gene lacks a confident call. The CDR3 reads as follows: CASSLFSGSYNEQFF. The sequenced part of the CDR3 DNA is TGTGCCAGCAGCTTATTCTCCGGTTCCTACAATGAG.